These T cell receptor beta chains were read from a single sample in a study of blood T cell repertoires in COVID-19. Libraries were prepared by immunoSEQ multiplex PCR; TCRdb keeps only in-frame clonotypes and omits some of them. This sample carries approximately 51,000 clones, about nine tenths of them seen once, and the ten largest clones take 2.1%. Sequencing was carried out using peripheral blood. The receptors shown here come from a woman over 75 with COVID-19, enrolled during active disease. CDR3s include the opening cysteine and the closing phenylalanine or tryptophan. A D gene is named only where the DNA matches it firmly. Clone size is not always given. Where it is, it says once, few, many or a class for expanded clones.

V: TRBV5-1; size: NA; J: TRBJ2-1; D: TRBD2; DNA: TGCGCCAGCAGCTTTAGGACTAGCGGGGGGGTTCTGCATGAGCAGTTCTTC; CDR3: CASSFRTSGGVLHEQFF
V: TRBV7-8; size: NA; J: TRBJ1-5; D: TRBD1; DNA: TGTGCCAGCAGCTTACCCCAGGGACAGGGGGGTATTCCCAATCAGCCCCAGCATTTT; CDR3: CASSLPQGQGGIPNQPQHF
V: TRBV9; size: NA; J: TRBJ1-5; D: NA; DNA: TGTGCCAGCAGCGTAGTGCTGGGGCACAAGCATAGCAATCAGCCCCAGCATTTT; CDR3: CASSVVLGHKHSNQPQHF
V: TRBV6-5; size: NA; J: TRBJ1-4; D: NA; DNA: TGTGCCAGCAGTCTACAGTCAACTAATGAAAAACTGTTTTTT; CDR3: CASSLQSTNEKLFF
V: TRBV13; size: NA; J: TRBJ1-1; D: NA; DNA: TGTGCCAGCAGCCCTAGGGGTCTTACGAACACTGAAGCTTTCTTT; CDR3: CASSPRGLTNTEAFF
V: TRBV2; size: NA; J: TRBJ2-3; D: NA; DNA: TGTGCCAGCAGTGAGAGCATCCGCACAGATACGCAGTATTTT; CDR3: CASSESIRTDTQYF
V: TRBV19; size: NA; J: TRBJ2-1; D: NA; DNA: TGTGCCACACAGGAGTACAATGAGCAGTTCTTC; CDR3: CATQEYNEQFF
V: TRBV18; size: few; J: TRBJ1-1; D: NA; DNA: TGTGCCAGCTCCTTCTCAGGGCTGGGGGCGAACACTGAAGCTTTCTTT; CDR3: CASSFSGLGANTEAFF
V: TRBV7-8; size: NA; J: TRBJ2-5; D: NA; DNA: TGTGCCGCTGCGGGGAACGGGGAGACCCAGTACTTC; CDR3: CAAAGNGETQYF
V: TRBV2; size: NA; J: TRBJ1-1; D: NA; DNA: TGTGCCAGCAGTGATGTAGGTACCTATCAGAAAGGGGCGTTCGCTTCTGAAGCTTTCTTT; CDR3: CASSDVGTYQKGAFASEAFF
V: TRBV5-6; size: NA; J: TRBJ2-7; D: NA; DNA: TGTGCCAGCAGCTTGGGAGGGACAACCTACGAGCAGTACTTC; CDR3: CASSLGGTTYEQYF
V: TRBV19; size: once; J: TRBJ1-2; D: NA; DNA: TGTGCCAGTAGTACGCGCCACAGGGCCACTAACTATGGCTACACCTTC; CDR3: CASSTRHRATNYGYTF
V: TRBV27; size: NA; J: TRBJ1-5; D: NA; DNA: TGTGCCAGCAGTTTATTGGCGGGACGGGGCCAGCCCCAGCATTTT; CDR3: CASSLLAGRGQPQHF
V: TRBV6-2/TRBV6-3; size: NA; J: TRBJ2-1; D: TRBD2; DNA: TGTGCCAGCAGTTACCCCCTAGCTAGCGGGGGGCGGGATGAGCAGTTCTTC; CDR3: CASSYPLASGGRDEQFF